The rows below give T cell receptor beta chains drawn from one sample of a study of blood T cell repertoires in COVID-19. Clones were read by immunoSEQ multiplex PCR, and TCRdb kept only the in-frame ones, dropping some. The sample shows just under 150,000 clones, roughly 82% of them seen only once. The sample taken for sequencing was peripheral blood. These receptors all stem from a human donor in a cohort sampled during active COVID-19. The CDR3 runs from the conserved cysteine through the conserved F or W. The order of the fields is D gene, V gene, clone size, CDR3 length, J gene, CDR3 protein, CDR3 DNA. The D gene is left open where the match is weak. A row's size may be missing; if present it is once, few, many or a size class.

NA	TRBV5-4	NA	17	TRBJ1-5	CASSLKTGGRLNQPQHF	TGTGCCAGCAGCTTAAAAACTGGGGGCAGACTGAATCAGCCCCAGCATTTT
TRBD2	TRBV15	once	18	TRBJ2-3	CATSREIGLAVGTDTQYF	TGTGCCACCAGCAGAGAAATAGGGCTAGCGGTGGGCACAGATACGCAGTATTTT
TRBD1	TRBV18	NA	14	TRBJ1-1	CASSDRGENTEAFF	TGTGCCAGCTCGGACAGGGGGGAGAACACTGAAGCTTTCTTT
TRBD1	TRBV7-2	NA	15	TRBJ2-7	CASSSTGGQNYEQYF	TGTGCCAGCAGTTCTACAGGGGGCCAAAATTACGAGCAGTACTTC
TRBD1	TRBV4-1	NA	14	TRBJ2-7	CASSQIQGADEQYF	TGCGCCAGCAGCCAAATACAGGGGGCGGACGAGCAGTACTTC
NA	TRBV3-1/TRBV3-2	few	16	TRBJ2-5	CASSRRTYFEQETQYF	TGTGCCAGCAGCCGCCGAACGTACTTTGAACAAGAGACCCAGTACTTC
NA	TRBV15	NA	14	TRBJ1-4	CATRGPHGGEKLFF	TGTGCCACCAGAGGCCCTCACGGGGGTGAAAAACTGTTTTTT
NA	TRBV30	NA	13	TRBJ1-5	CACQTGRNQPQHF	TGTGCCTGCCAGACAGGTCGCAATCAGCCCCAGCATTTT
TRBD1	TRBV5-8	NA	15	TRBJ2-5	CASSSRTGYQETQYF	TGTGCCAGCAGCTCCCGGACAGGGTACCAAGAGACCCAGTACTTC
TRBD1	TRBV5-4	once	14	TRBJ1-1	CASSPGTERTEAFF	TGTGCCAGCAGCCCAGGGACAGAGAGGACTGAAGCTTTCTTT
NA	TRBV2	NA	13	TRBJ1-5	CASAQGFNQPQHF	TGTGCCAGCGCTCAGGGTTTCAATCAGCCCCAGCATTTT
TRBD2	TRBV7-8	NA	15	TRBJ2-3	CASSLGGGAADTQYF	TGTGCCAGCAGCTTAGGCGGGGGGGCCGCGGATACGCAGTATTTT
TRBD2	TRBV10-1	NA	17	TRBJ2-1	CASSACIGGAVDNEQFF	TGCGCCAGCAGTGCTTGTATCGGGGGGGCGGTGGACAATGAGCAGTTCTTC
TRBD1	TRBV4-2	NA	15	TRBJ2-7	CASSQDGQGANEQYF	TGTGCCAGCAGCCAAGACGGACAGGGGGCAAACGAGCAGTACTTC
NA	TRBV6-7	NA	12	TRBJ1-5	CAIPTGRWPQHF	TGTGCCATCCCCACAGGGAGATGGCCCCAGCATTTT
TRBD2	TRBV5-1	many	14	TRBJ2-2	CASSLSPGGGELFF	TGCGCCAGCAGCTTGAGCCCGGGGGGCGGGGAGCTGTTTTTT
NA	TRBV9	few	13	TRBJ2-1	CASSVQLANEQFF	TGTGCCAGCAGCGTTCAACTAGCCAATGAGCAGTTCTTC
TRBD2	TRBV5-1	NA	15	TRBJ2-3	CASSRGLADTDTQYF	TGCGCCAGCAGCCGGGGACTAGCGGACACAGATACGCAGTATTTT
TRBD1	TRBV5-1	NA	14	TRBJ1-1	CASSGTGMNTEAFF	TGCGCCAGCAGCGGGACAGGAATGAACACTGAAGCTTTCTTT
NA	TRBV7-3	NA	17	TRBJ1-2	CASTIKGTQGLNYGYTF	TGTGCCAGCACCATAAAAGGAACGCAGGGGCTAAACTATGGCTACACCTTC
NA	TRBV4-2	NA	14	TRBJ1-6	CASSQETVGSPLHF	TGTGCCAGCAGCCAAGAGACAGTAGGTTCACCCCTCCACTTT
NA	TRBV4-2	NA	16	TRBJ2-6	CASSQDTARGANVLTF	TGTGCCAGCAGCCAAGACACCGCCCGGGGGGCCAACGTCCTGACTTTC